This TCR beta chain appears in the sequencing data of a study of Ad26.COV2.S vaccination and SARS-CoV-2 variants. This clone has more than one count but fewer than ten. The V gene lost 0 bases and the J gene lost 1 base, with 12 bases spanning the gap. The germline gives CDR1 MNHNY, CDR2 SVGAGI (reference sequence). The CDR3 covers 16 residues. The repertoire was sequenced with immunoSEQ multiplex PCR; TCRdb's copy has only in-frame clones and lacks some. The sample records around 170,000 clones, 87% being singletons. The sequenced sample was peripheral blood, obtained after recovery from COVID-19. The rearrangement uses TRBV6-6 and TRBJ1-1; D call uncertain. This receptor was obtained from a human donor who had recovered from COVID-19. CDR3 DNA sequence: TGTGCCAGCAGTTACTCGGGTTCCAGATGGAACACTGAAGCTTTCTTT. It encodes CASSYSGSRWNTEAFF.